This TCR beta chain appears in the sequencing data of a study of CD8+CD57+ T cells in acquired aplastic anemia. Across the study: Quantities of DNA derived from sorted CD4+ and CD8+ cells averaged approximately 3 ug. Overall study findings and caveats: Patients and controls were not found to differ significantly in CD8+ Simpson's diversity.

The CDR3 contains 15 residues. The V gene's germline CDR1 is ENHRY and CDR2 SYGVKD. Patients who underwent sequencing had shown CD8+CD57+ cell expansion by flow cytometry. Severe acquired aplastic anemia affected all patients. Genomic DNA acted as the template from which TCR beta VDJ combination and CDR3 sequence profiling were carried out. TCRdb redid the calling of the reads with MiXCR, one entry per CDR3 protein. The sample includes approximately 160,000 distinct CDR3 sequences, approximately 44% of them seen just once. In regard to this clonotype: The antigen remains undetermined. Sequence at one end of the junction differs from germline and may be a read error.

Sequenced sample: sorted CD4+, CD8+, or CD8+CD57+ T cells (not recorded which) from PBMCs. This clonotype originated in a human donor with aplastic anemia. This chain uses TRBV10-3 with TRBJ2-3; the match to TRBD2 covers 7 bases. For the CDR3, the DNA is TGTGCCATCAGTGAGCCAGCGGGGATCACAGATACGCAGTCTTTT. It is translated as CAISEPAGITDTQSF.